This passage covers 29 T cell receptor beta chains from one sample sequenced in a study of CD8+ T cells in alopecia areata. It was cDNA, reverse transcribed from extracted RNA, that served as the sequencing template. Sequenced by immunoSEQ multiplex PCR; TCRdb stores in-frame clones only, minus some. Recorded here are about 120,000 clones, none singletons. Sequencing was done on a sample of lesional skin. The origin of the receptors is a C3H/HeJ mouse with alopecia areata. As its MHC haplotype, the strain has H2-k.

This clone has at least ten counts. The germline and genes are mouse ones. The observed sequence ends 4 residues before the CDR3 terminus, with the missing tail filled in from the germline J gene. The chain has TRBV13-3 and TRBJ1-2, with 10 bases matching TRBD1. V lost 1 base, J lost 3 bases, and 3 bases stayed unmatched. Per the germline V gene, CDR1 is NNHDY and CDR2 is SYVADS. The length of the CDR3 is 15 residues. The CDR3: CASSDRDRGDSDYTF. The part of the CDR3 DNA that was read is TGTGCCAGCAGTGATCGGGACAGGGGTGACTCC.

This clone was seen more than once but under ten times. A much bigger clone sits one base away, suggesting this may be a read error. The germline and genes are mouse ones. The read is 4 residues too short to cover the CDR3 end, so that end is filled in from the germline J gene. The chain carries TRBV13-1 and TRBJ2-7, with 8 bases fitting TRBD2. This CDR3 is built from 16 residues. V lost 0 bases and J lost 0; bases outside the gene matches: 5. In germline, CDR1 is NSHNY, CDR2 SYGAGN. CDR3 sequence reads: CASSDAWGASSYEQYF. CDR3 DNA, as far as it was read: TGTGCCAGCAGTGATGCCTGGGGGGCGAGCTCCTAT.

This clone was detected only a few times. Gene names denote mouse genes. The CDR3 end falls 4 residues outside the read, so it is completed with the germline J gene. The chain is built from TRBV13-3 and TRBJ1-1; TRBD1 agrees at 11 bases. Germline lookup yields CDR1 NNHDY and CDR2 SYVADS. This CDR3 has 17 amino acids. J gave up 0 bases and V 3 bases, and 7 bases lay outside the gene matches. CDR3 DNA (partial): TGTGCCAGCAGTGCCGCCGGGACAGGGGGTGCAAACACA. It codes for CASSAAGTGGANT. The whole CDR3 protein reads CASSAAGTGGANTEVFF.

This clone was detected a few times. Mouse gene names apply. The CDR3 end is not reached by the read, which stops 4 residues before it; the germline J gene fills it in. This chain links TRBV13-3 with TRBJ1-1; TRBD1 aligns across 7 bases. The CDR3 consists of 15 residues. Germline-derived CDR1 and CDR2 are NNHDY and SYVADS. Losses at the gene ends were 1 base for V and 1 base for J; bases not matched to a gene: 4. This CDR3 is CASSDRGQINTEVFF. Incomplete CDR3 DNA: TGTGCCAGCAGTGATCGGGGACAGATAAACACA.

This clone was observed many times. These gene names are mouse names. CDR3: CASSDRNLREDAEQFF. CDR3 DNA, as far as it was read: TGTGCCAGCAGTGATCGAAACCTCAGGGAGGATGCT. The V gene is TRBV13-3, the J gene TRBJ2-1; possibly TRBD1 for D (5 bases). The CDR3 end falls 4 residues outside the read, so it is completed with the germline J gene. Deletions cut 1 base from V and 5 bases from J, with 16 bases between. In germline, CDR1 is NNHDY, CDR2 SYVADS. The CDR3 totals 16 residues.

This clone was detected only a few times. Gene names are the mouse ones. CDR3 amino acids: CASSQDGGGPNERLFF. Partial CDR3 DNA: TGTGCCAGCAGCCAAGATGGAGGGGGGCCCAACGAA. This rearrangement joins TRBV5 to TRBJ1-4, with D maybe TRBD1 (6 bases). The CDR3 end lies 4 residues beyond the end of the read and is filled in from the germline J gene. The germline V gene has CDR1 LGHNA and CDR2 YNLKQL (reference sequence). The ends were cut back, 0 bases at V and 3 bases at J, with 11 bases in the middle. The CDR3 runs to 16 residues.

This clone has at least ten counts. Genes here carry mouse names. The CDR3 goes on 4 residues after the read ends, and that part is filled in from the germline J gene. This rearrangement joins TRBV13-3 to TRBJ2-3; D possibly corresponds to TRBD2 (6 bases). Germline CDR1 and CDR2: NNHDY and SYVADS. The V end was cut by 5 bases, the J end by 3 bases, with 10 bases between. This CDR3 is 13 amino acids long. The CDR3 sequence is CASRPDWAETLYF. The CDR3 bases that were read are TGTGCCAGCAGACCCGACTGGGCAGAA.

Only a few counts were recorded for this clone. The gene names given are mouse names. The sequenced fragment ends 4 residues before the CDR3 boundary, so the rest is inferred from the germline J gene. V usage is TRBV13-1 and J usage is TRBJ2-3, with 7 bases fitting TRBD1. CDR3 length: 13 amino acids. Per the germline V gene, CDR1 is NSHNY and CDR2 is SYGAGN. V lost 7 bases to trimming and J lost 3 bases; unmatched junction nucleotides: 5. The CDR3 bases that were read are TGTGCCAGCGCAGGGGGAGGGGCAGAA. This sequence encodes CASAGGGAE. The CDR3 as a whole reads CASAGGGAETLYF.

There are many counts of this clone. Genes and germline are mouse. The read halts 4 residues ahead of the CDR3 end, with the missing end drawn from the germline J gene. This chain connects TRBV13-3 to TRBJ2-3; D is possibly TRBD1 (6 bases). This CDR3 comprises 14 residues. Trimming cost V 6 bases and J 0 bases, with 11 bases left between them. Germline V CDR1 and CDR2: NNHDY, SYVADS. The CDR3: CASNLRGSAETLYF. The sequenced CDR3 bases are TGTGCCAGCAATCTCAGGGGTAGTGCAGAA.

Details on this clone: Genes and germline are mouse. Coverage ceases 4 residues before the CDR3 finishes, and the germline J gene fills in the end. The gene calls are TRBV1 and TRBJ2-4; 12 bases are shared with TRBD2. After removal of 6 bases from V and 0 bases from J, the junction contained 7 bases not matched to a gene. This CDR3 is built from 17 residues. CDR1 NSQYPW and CDR2 LRSPGD come from the germline V gene (reference sequence). The sequenced part of the CDR3 DNA is TGCACCTGCAGGGCCGGGACTGGGGGGTCTAGTCAAAAC. This gives the protein CTCRAGTGGSSQN. The whole CDR3 sequence is CTCRAGTGGSSQNTLYF.

Note on this clone: Genes and germline are mouse. The CDR3 end lies 4 residues beyond the end of the read and is filled in from the germline J gene. V gene TRBV13-1 combines with J gene TRBJ2-3; D uncertain. CDR3 length: 16 amino acids. V lost 0 bases and J 0 bases, leaving 11 bases between the germline ends. Germline V gene data show CDR1 as NSHNY and CDR2 as SYGAGN. CDR3 DNA (partial): TGTGCCAGCAGTGATGCAGTAGGCTGGAGTGCAGAA. Encoded protein: CASSDAVGWSAE. The entire CDR3 protein is CASSDAVGWSAETLYF.

Of note for this clone: Gene names and germline match the mouse. The read falls 4 residues short of the CDR3 end, and the missing part is taken from the germline J gene. The V and J genes are TRBV13-1 and TRBJ2-5; weak D call: TRBD1 (6 bases). The CDR3 loop spans 12 amino acids. The germline V gene encodes CDR1 NSHNY and CDR2 SYGAGN. The sequenced part of the CDR3 DNA is TGTGCCAGCAGTGTACAGGGTGAC. Translation gives CASSVQGD. The full CDR3 protein reads CASSVQGDTQYF.

Notes on this clone: The germline and genes are mouse ones. The CDR3 extends 4 residues past the end of the read, so its final part is completed from the germline J gene. The genes are TRBV13-3 and TRBJ2-3; a weak D match, TRBD1 (6 bases). With 5 bases removed from V and 0 bases from J, the gap between germline ends came to 10 bases. Germline loops: CDR1 NNHDY, CDR2 SYVADS. This CDR3 has 14 amino acids. CDR3 protein: CASRAGVSAETLYF. CDR3 DNA, as far as it was read: TGTGCCAGCAGGGCAGGGGTCAGTGCAGAA.

Many counts were recorded for this clone. TCRdb and the translated DNA give different amino acids at residue 12; the protein presented here is the one translated from the DNA. The genes and germline here are from mouse. CDR3 DNA, as far as it was read: TGTGCCAGCAGTGATGCTCCACAGAATAATTCGCCC. As protein: CASSDAPQNNSP. The whole CDR3 protein is CASSDAPQNNSPLYF. The genes are TRBV13-3 and TRBJ1-6; D is uncertain. The read stops 3 residues short of the end of the CDR3; the missing end is completed from the germline J gene. TRBJ1-6 is an ORF for which the function is uncertain. The ends were cut back, 0 bases at V and 5 bases at J, with 9 bases in the middle. Germline CDR1 is NNHDY and CDR2 is SYVADS. The CDR3 sequence is 15 residues long.

The sample holds many counts of this clone. Germline and genes: mouse. Sequencing ends 4 residues short of the CDR3 end; the germline J gene provides the rest. This rearrangement joins TRBV13-3 to TRBJ2-7, with 9 bases fitting TRBD2. Looked up from germline, CDR1 is NNHDY and CDR2 is SYVADS. The length of the CDR3 is 14 residues. CDR3 DNA, as far as it was read: TGTGCCAGCAGTTCCGGGACTGGGCTGTAT. Translation gives CASSSGTGLY. From start to end, the CDR3 is CASSSGTGLYEQYF.

This clone occurred a few times. The gene symbols are mouse symbols. Read coverage stops 4 residues before the CDR3 terminus; the germline J gene supplies the remainder. V gene TRBV1 combines with J gene TRBJ2-1; 8 nucleotides agree with TRBD1. CDR1 and CDR2 from the germline V gene are NSQYPW and LRSPGD (reference sequence). The junction had 2 bases not matched to a gene; V was cut back by 2 bases and J by 2 bases. The CDR3 runs to 15 residues. The covered CDR3 bases are TGCACCTGCAGTGCATCGGGACAGGACTATGCT. Amino acids: CTCSASGQDYA. The complete CDR3 sequence is CTCSASGQDYAEQFF.

Remarks on this clone: At residue 12, the TCRdb protein and translated DNA are inconsistent; the protein given comes from the DNA. The genes and germline here are from mouse. The CDR3 end is not reached by the read, which stops 3 residues before it; the germline J gene fills it in. The V gene is TRBV19, the J gene TRBJ1-6, with D perhaps TRBD1 (6 bases). TRBJ1-6 is flagged as an ORF with uncertain function. This CDR3 region has 15 residues. The ends were cut back, 2 bases at V and 3 bases at J, with 9 bases in the middle. Germline loops: CDR1 FNHDT, CDR2 SITEND (reference sequence). The CDR3 bases that were read are TGTGCCAGCAGTATCCAGACAGGCTATAATTCGCCC. Its translation is CASSIQTGYNSP. The full CDR3 sequence reads CASSIQTGYNSPLYF.

This clone turned up a few times. Gene names are the mouse ones. The CDR3 goes on 4 residues after the read ends, and that part is filled in from the germline J gene. The chain has TRBV1 and TRBJ1-2, with 7 positions matching TRBD1. Looked up from germline, CDR1 is NSQYPW and CDR2 is LRSPGD (reference sequence). The CDR3 is made up of 16 amino acids. Trimming at V came to 2 bases and at J to 0 bases, leaving 6 bases not matched to a gene. The CDR3 sequence: CTCSARDRIANSDYTF. The DNA read from the CDR3 is TGCACCTGCAGTGCACGGGACAGAATTGCAAACTCC. Drawing the rest from reference TRBV1 and TRBJ1-2, the complete variable domain is VTLLEQNPRWRLVPRGQAVNLRCILKNSQYPWMSWYQQDLQKQLQWLFTLRSPGDKEVKSLPGADYLATRVTDTELRLQVANMSQGRTLYCTCSARDRIANSDYTFGSGTRLLVI.

This clone was picked up many times. Mouse names are used for the genes. The CDR3 goes on 4 residues after the read ends, and that part is filled in from the germline J gene. The chain employs TRBV16 and TRBJ1-4; possible D gene TRBD1, 6 bases. The germline gives CDR1 SGHSA, CDR2 FRNQAP. V shed 0 bases and J shed 0 bases, with 14 bases lying between them. The CDR3 is made up of 18 amino acids. Partial CDR3 DNA: TGTGCAAGCAGCTTAGATACGGGGACAAATTTTTCCAACGAA. As protein: CASSLDTGTNFSNE. Given in full, the CDR3 is CASSLDTGTNFSNERLFF.

This clone was seen more than once but under ten times. The listed genes are named as in mouse. The CDR3 end falls 4 residues outside the read, so it is completed with the germline J gene. This chain uses TRBV19 with TRBJ2-1; TRBD1 matches at 12 bases. Trimming removed 5 bases from V and 6 bases from J; junction bases left unmatched: 6. CDR1 is FNHDT and CDR2 is SITEND in the germline V gene (reference sequence). This CDR3 has 15 residues. The DNA read from the CDR3 is TGTGCCAGCAGGCCGGGACAGGGGGCGGGTGCT. This encodes CASRPGQGAGA. The complete CDR3 reads CASRPGQGAGAEQFF.

This clone has more than one count but fewer than ten. The gene names given are mouse names. The CDR3 loop is CASSERTFNQDTQYF. CDR3 bases read: TGTGCCAGCAGTGAAAGGACATTTAACCAAGAC. This chain connects TRBV13-3 to TRBJ2-5; D possibly corresponds to TRBD1 (5 bases). Read sequence stops 4 residues before the CDR3 end, and the germline J gene provides the missing end. The CDR3 contains 15 residues. V lost 2 bases and J lost 0, with 10 bases in between. Germline values: CDR1 NNHDY, CDR2 SYVADS. The full variable domain, with the rest looked up from reference TRBV13-3 and TRBJ2-5, is EAAVTQSPRSKVAVTGGKVTLSCHQTNNHDYMYWYRQDTGHGLRLIHYSYVADSTEKGDIPDGYKASRPSQENFSLILELASLSQTAVYFCASSERTFNQDTQYFGPGTRLLVL.

This clone was observed a few times. All gene names here are mouse names. The read halts 4 residues ahead of the CDR3 end, with the missing end drawn from the germline J gene. The rearrangement uses TRBV13-3 and TRBJ2-4; 8 bases are a match to TRBD1. Per germline, CDR1 NNHDY and CDR2 SYVADS. This CDR3 contains 13 residues. Incomplete CDR3 DNA: TGTGCCAGCAATCCGGGACAGGAAAAC. Its protein product is CASNPGQEN. The full CDR3 is CASNPGQENTLYF. Filled out from reference TRBV13-3 and TRBJ2-4, the complete variable domain reads EAAVTQSPRSKVAVTGGKVTLSCHQTNNHDYMYWYRQDTGHGLRLIHYSYVADSTEKGDIPDGYKASRPSQENFSLILELASLSQTAVYFCASNPGQENTLYFGAGTRLSVL.

This clone was observed a few times. The genes and germline here are from mouse. The CDR3 end lies 4 residues beyond the end of the read and is filled in from the germline J gene. V usage is TRBV12-1 and J usage is TRBJ2-3, with 12 bases aligning to TRBD2. The germline gives CDR1 SGHSN, CDR2 HYEKVE. V was clipped by 0 bases and J by 4 bases; unmatched bases: 1. CDR3 size: 15 residues. The CDR3 loop is CASSLGTGGTETLYF. The sequenced CDR3 bases are TGTGCCAGCTCTCTCGGGACTGGGGGGACAGAA.

Concerning this clone itself: Mouse gene names and germline throughout. With the read ending 4 residues before the CDR3 end, the germline J gene is used to fill in that end. This chain uses TRBV13-3 with TRBJ2-3; 9 bases align to TRBD1. V lost 1 base and J lost 2; bases outside the gene matches: 5. The CDR3 sequence is 16 residues long. Germline assignment: CDR1 NNHDY and CDR2 SYVADS. The CDR3 loop is CASSDTDRGNAETLYF. CDR3 DNA, as far as it was read: TGTGCCAGCAGTGATACTGACAGGGGGAATGCAGAA.

Remarks on this clone: Genes and germline are mouse. The read comes to an end 4 residues before the CDR3 does, leaving the germline J gene to fill in the end. The chain links TRBV31 to TRBJ1-1, with 11 bases fitting TRBD1. This CDR3 contains 14 residues. CDR1 GKSSPN and CDR2 SITVG come from the germline V gene. The sequenced CDR3 bases are TGTGCCTGGAGTCTACCGGGACAGGGGGCA. Protein sequence: CAWSLPGQGA. The entire CDR3 reads CAWSLPGQGAEVFF.

This clone was counted between two and nine times. Gene names follow the mouse nomenclature. The missing CDR3 end, 4 residues past where the read stops, is filled in from the germline J gene. The chain links TRBV13-3 to TRBJ2-4, with D uncertain. V lost 0 bases and J lost 0, with 8 bases in between. The CDR3 has 15 residues. From germline, CDR1 is NNHDY and CDR2 SYVADS. The CDR3 DNA, read in part, is TGTGCCAGCAGTGATGAACAAAATAGTCAAAAC. Translation: CASSDEQNSQN. The entire CDR3 sequence reads CASSDEQNSQNTLYF.

There are a few counts of this clone. These gene names are mouse names. The observed sequence ends 4 residues before the CDR3 terminus, with the missing tail filled in from the germline J gene. The chain employs TRBV13-3 and TRBJ2-1; 8 nucleotides match TRBD2. Per germline, CDR1 NNHDY and CDR2 SYVADS. The ends lost 1 base at V and 6 bases at J; junction bases unmatched: 6. CDR3 length equals 15 residues. The CDR3: CASSDRGGGVAEQFF. CDR3 bases read: TGTGCCAGCAGTGATAGGGGGGGCGGGGTTGCT.

With respect to this clone: Gene names denote mouse genes. The read halts 4 residues ahead of the CDR3 end, with the missing end drawn from the germline J gene. The rearrangement uses TRBV31 and TRBJ2-5, with TRBD2 identical over 7 bases. CDR3 size: 14 residues. With V trimmed by 1 base and J by 3 bases, 4 bases remained unmatched. Germline CDR1 GKSSPN, CDR2 SITVG. CDR3 DNA, as far as it was read: TGTGCCTGGAGTCCCGACTGGGAGCAAGAC. Translating gives CAWSPDWEQD. The full CDR3 reads CAWSPDWEQDTQYF.

This clone was observed a few times. The genes and germline here are from mouse. Other DNA sequences in this specimen translate into the identical CDR3. The covered CDR3 bases are TGTGCCAGCAGCTCCCCGGGACAGGGTAACTCC. This translates into CASSSPGQGNS. From start to end, the CDR3 is CASSSPGQGNSDYTF. J is TRBJ1-2 and V is TRBV13-3, with 9 bases lining up with TRBD1. Sequencing ends 4 residues short of the CDR3 end; the germline J gene provides the rest. This CDR3 has 15 amino acids. From germline, CDR1 is NNHDY and CDR2 SYVADS. V dropped 5 bases and J dropped 2; count of bases not matched to a gene: 7.